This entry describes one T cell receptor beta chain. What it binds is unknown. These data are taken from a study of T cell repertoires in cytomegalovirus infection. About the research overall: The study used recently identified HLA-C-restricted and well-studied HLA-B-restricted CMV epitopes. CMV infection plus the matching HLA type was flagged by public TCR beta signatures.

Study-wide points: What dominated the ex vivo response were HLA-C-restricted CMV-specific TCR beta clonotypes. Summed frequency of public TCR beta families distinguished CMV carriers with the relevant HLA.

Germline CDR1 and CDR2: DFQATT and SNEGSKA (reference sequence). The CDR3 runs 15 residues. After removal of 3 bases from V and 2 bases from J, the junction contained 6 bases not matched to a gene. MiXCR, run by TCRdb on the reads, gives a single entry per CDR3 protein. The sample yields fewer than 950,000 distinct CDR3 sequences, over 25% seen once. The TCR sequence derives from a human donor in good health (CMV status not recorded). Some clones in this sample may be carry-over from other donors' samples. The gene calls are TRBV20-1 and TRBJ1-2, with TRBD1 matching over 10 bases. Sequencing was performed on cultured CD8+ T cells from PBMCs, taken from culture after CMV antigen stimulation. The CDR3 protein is CSARDGTGANYGYTF. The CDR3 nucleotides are TGCAGTGCTAGGGATGGGACAGGGGCGAACTATGGCTACACCTTC.